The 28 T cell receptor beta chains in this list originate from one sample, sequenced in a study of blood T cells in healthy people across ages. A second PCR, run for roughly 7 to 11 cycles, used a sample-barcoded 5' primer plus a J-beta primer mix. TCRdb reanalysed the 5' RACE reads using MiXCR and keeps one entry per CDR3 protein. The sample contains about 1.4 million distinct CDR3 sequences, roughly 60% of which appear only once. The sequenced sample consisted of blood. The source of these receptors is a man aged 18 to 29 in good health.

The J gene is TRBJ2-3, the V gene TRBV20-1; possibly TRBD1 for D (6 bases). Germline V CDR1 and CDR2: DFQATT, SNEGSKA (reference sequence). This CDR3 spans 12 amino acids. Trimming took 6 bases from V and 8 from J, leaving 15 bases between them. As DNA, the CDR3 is TGCAGTGCCCCGACGGTGGGGGCTACGCAGTATTTT. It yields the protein CSAPTVGATQYF.

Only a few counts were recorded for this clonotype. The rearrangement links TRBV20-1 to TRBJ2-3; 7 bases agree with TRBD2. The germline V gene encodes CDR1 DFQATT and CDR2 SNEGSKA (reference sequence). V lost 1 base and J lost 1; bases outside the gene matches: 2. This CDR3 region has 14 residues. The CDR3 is CSARASGRTDTQYF. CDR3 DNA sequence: TGCAGTGCTAGAGCTAGCGGACGCACAGATACGCAGTATTTT.

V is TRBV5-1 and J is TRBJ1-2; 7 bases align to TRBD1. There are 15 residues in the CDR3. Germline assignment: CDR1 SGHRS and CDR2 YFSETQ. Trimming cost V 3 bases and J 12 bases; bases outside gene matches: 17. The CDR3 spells CASSSTPGQIVSNTF. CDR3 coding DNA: TGCGCCAGCAGCTCGACTCCGGGACAGATTGTTTCGAACACCTTC.

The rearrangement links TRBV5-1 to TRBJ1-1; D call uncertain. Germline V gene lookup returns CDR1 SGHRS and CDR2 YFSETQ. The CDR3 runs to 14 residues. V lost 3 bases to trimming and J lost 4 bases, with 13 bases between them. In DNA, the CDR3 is TGCGCCAGCAGCTCCCACGAGGTCGGCACTGAAGCTTTCTTT. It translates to CASSSHEVGTEAFF.

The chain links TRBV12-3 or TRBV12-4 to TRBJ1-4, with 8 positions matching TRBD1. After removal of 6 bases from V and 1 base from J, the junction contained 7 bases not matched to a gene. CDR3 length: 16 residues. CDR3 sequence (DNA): TGTGCCAGCAGCATGGGACAGGCGGGAACTAATGAAAAACTGTTTTTT. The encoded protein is CASSMGQAGTNEKLFF.

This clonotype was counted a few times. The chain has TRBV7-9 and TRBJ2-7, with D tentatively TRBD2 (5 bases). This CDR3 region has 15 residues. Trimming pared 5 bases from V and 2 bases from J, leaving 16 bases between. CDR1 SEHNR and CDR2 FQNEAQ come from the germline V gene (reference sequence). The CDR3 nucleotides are TGTGCCAGCAGCCCCTTCTTGGACGGGACCTACGAGCAGTACTTC. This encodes CASSPFLDGTYEQYF.

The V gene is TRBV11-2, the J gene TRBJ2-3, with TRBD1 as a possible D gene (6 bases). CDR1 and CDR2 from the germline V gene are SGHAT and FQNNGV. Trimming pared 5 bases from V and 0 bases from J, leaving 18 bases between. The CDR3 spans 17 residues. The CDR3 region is CASSPTGGAESTDTQYF. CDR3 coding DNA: TGTGCCAGCAGCCCGACAGGTGGGGCGGAAAGCACAGATACGCAGTATTTT. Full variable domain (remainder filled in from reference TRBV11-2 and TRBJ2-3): EAGVAQSPRYKIIEKRQSVAFWCNPISGHATLYWYQQILGQGPKLLIQFQNNGVVDDSQLPKDRFSAERLKGVDSTLKIQPAKLEDSAVYLCASSPTGGAESTDTQYFGPGTRLTVL.

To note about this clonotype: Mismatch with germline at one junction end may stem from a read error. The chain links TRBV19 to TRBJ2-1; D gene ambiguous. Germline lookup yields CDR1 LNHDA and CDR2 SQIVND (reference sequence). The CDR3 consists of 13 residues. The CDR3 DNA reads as TGTGCCAGTAGTTTAGACCAAGGCGATGAGCAGTTCTTC. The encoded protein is CASSLDQGDEQFF.

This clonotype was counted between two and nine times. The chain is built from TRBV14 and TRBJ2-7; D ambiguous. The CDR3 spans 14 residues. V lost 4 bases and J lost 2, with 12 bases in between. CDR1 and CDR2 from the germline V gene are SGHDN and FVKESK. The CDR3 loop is CASSPVVPPYEQYF. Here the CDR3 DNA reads TGTGCCAGCAGCCCTGTGGTCCCCCCCTACGAGCAGTACTTC.

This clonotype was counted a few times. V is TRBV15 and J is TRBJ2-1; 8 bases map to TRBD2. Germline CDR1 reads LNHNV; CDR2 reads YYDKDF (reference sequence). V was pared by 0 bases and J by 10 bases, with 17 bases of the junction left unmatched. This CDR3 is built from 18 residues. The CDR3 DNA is TGTGCCACCAGCAGAGAGAGCGGGGGTCGAAAAGCTCTACAGGAGCAGTTCTTC. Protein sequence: CATSRESGGRKALQEQFF.

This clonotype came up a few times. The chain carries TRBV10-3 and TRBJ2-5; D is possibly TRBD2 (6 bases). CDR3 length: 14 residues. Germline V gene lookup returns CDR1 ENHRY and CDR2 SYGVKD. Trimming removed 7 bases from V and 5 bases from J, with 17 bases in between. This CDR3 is CAIMDAGSGETQYF. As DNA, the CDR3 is TGTGCCATCATGGACGCCGGGAGTGGGGAGACCCAGTACTTC.

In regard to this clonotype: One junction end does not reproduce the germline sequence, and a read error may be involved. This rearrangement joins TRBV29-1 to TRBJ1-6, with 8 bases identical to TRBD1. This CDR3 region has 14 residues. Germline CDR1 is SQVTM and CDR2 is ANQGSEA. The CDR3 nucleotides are TGCAGCGTTAATACAGGGGGTGGTAATTCGCCCCTCCACTTT. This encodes CSVNTGGGNSPLHF.

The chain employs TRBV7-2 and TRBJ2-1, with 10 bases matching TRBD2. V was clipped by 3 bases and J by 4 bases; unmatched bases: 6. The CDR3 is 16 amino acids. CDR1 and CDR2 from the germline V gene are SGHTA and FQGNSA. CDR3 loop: CASSFAGLAVYNEQFF. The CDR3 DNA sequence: TGTGCCAGCAGCTTCGCAGGACTAGCGGTTTACAATGAGCAGTTCTTC.

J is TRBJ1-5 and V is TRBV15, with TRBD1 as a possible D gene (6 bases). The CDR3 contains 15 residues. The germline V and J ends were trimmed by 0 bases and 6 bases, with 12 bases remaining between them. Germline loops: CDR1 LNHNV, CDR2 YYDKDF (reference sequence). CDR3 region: CATSRDQGLGQPQHF. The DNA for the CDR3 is TGTGCCACCAGCAGAGATCAGGGGTTGGGTCAGCCCCAGCATTTT.

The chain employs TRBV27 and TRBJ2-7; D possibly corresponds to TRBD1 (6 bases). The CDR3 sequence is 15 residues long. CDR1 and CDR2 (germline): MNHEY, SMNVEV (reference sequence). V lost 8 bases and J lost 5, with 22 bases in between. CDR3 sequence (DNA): TGTGCCAGCGGCCAGGGGAGTAGAGGCCAAAACGAGCAGTACTTC. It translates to CASGQGSRGQNEQYF.

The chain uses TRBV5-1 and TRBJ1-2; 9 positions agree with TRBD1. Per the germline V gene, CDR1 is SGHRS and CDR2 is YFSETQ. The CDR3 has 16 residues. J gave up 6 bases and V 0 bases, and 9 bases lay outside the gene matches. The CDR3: CASSLAAGTGLHGYTF. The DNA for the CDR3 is TGCGCCAGCAGCTTGGCCGCCGGGACAGGGCTCCATGGCTACACCTTC.

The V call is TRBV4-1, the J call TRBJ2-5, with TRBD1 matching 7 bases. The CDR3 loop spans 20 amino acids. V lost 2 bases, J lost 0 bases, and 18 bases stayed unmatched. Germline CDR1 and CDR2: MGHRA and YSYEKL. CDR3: CASSQKDASSWQGDQETQYF. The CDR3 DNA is TGCGCCAGCAGCCAAAAAGACGCTTCGAGTTGGCAGGGGGACCAAGAGACCCAGTACTTC.

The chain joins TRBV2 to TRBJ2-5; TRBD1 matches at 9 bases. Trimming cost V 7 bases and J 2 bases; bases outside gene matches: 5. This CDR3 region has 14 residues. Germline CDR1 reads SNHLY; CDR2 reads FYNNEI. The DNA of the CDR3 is TGTGCCAGCATGACGACAGGGGGGCAAGAGACCCAGTACTTC. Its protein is CASMTTGGQETQYF.

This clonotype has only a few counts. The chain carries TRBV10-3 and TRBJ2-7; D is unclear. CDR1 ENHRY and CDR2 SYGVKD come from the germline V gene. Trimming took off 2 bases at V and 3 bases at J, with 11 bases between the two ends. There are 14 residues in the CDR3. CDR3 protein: CAISEGQVGYEQYF. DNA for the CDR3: TGTGCCATCAGTGAGGGGCAGGTTGGCTACGAGCAGTACTTC.

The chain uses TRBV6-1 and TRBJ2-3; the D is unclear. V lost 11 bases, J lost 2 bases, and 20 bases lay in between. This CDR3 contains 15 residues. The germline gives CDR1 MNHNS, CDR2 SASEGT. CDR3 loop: CALAVASYNTDTQYF. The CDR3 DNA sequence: TGTGCCCTCGCTGTGGCCAGTTATAACACAGATACGCAGTATTTT.

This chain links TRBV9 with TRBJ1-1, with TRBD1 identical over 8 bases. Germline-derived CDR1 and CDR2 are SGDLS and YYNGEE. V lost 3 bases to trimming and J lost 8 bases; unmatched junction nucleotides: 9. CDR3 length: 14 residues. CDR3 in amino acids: CASSERDRRGEAFF. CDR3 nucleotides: TGTGCCAGCAGCGAGAGGGACAGGAGGGGGGAAGCTTTCTTT.

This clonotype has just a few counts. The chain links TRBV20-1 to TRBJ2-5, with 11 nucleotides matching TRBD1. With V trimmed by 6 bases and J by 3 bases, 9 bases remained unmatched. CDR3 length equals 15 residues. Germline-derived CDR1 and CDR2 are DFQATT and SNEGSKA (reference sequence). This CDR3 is CSARAGTGGEETQYF. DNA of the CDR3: TGCAGTGCCCGAGCCGGGACAGGGGGGGAAGAGACCCAGTACTTC.

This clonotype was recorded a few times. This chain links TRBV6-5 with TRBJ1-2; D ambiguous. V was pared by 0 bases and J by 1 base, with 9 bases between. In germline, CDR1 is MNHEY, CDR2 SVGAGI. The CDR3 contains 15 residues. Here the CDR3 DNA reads TGTGCCAGCAGTTACTCGTTAGGGAATAACTATGGCTACACCTTC. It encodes CASSYSLGNNYGYTF.

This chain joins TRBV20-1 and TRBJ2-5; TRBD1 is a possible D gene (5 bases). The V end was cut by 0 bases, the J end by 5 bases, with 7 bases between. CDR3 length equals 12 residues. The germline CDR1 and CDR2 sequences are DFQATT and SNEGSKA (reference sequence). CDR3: CSARENRETQYF. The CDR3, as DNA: TGCAGTGCTAGAGAAAACAGGGAGACCCAGTACTTC.

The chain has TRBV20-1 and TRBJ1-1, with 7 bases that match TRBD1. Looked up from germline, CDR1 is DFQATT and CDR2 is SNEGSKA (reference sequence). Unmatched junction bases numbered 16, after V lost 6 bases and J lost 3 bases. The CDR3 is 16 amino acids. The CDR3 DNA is TGCAGTGCGCCCCCTGGACAGGTAGATTGGGACACTGAAGCTTTCTTT. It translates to CSAPPGQVDWDTEAFF.

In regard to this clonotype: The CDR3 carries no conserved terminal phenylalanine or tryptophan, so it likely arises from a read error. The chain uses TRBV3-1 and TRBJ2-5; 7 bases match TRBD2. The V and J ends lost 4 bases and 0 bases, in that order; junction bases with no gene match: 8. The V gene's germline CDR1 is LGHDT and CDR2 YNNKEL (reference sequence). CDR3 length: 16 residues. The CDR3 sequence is CASSLYPRENQETQYV. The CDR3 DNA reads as TGTGCCAGCAGCCTCTATCCGCGGGAGAACCAAGAGACCCAGTACGTC.

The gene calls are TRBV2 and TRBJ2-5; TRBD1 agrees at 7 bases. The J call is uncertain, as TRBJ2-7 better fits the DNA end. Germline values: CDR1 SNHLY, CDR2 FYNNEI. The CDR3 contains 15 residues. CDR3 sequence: CASTFGRDSRYEQYF. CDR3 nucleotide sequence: TGTGCCAGCACCTTTGGCCGGGACAGTCGGTACGAGCAGTACTTC.

The CDR3: CASSSGHSGSSYEQYF. The CDR3 coding sequence is TGCGCCAGCAGCTCGGGACATAGCGGGAGTTCCTACGAGCAGTACTTC. The chain recombines TRBV5-1 with TRBJ2-7; 9 bases map to TRBD2. Losses at the gene ends were 3 bases for V and 1 base for J; bases not matched to a gene: 8. The CDR3 runs 16 residues. Germline-derived CDR1 and CDR2 are SGHRS and YFSETQ.